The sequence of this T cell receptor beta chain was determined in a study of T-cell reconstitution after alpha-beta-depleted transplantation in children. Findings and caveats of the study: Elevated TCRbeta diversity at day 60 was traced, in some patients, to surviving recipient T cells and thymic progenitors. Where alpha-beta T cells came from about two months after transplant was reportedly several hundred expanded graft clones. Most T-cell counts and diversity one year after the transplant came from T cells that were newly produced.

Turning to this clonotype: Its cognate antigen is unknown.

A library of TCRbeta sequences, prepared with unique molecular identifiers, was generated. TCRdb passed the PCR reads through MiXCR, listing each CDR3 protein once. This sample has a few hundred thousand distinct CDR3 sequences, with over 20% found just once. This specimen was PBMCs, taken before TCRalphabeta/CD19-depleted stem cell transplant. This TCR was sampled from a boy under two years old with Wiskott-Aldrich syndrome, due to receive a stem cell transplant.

The CDR3 DNA reads TGCGCCAGCAGCCGACTAGCGCAAGAGCAGTTCTTC. Translating gives CASSRLAQEQFF. J is TRBJ2-1 and V is TRBV5-1; 8 bases map to TRBD2. V was clipped by 4 bases and J by 10 bases; unmatched bases: 4. CDR1 and CDR2 from the germline V gene are SGHRS and YFSETQ. The CDR3 is 12 amino acids.